These T cell receptor beta chains were read from a single sample in a study of blood T cell repertoires in COVID-19. Measured with immunoSEQ multiplex PCR; TCRdb has only the in-frame clones, and not every one. The sample contains some 320,000 clones, roughly 85% of which appear only once. Specimen: peripheral blood. These receptors originate from a human donor in a cohort sampled during active COVID-19. Both conserved end residues are part of each CDR3. A D gene is named only where the DNA matches it firmly. Expanded clones get a size class; other rows say once, few or many, or leave the size out.

TRBD2	TRBV7-3	TRBJ2-5	NA	TGTGCCAGCAGCACCACTAGCGGGGGGTCCCAAGAGACCCAGTACTTC	CASSTTSGGSQETQYF
TRBD1	TRBV24-1	TRBJ2-7	NA	TGTGCCACCAGTGAATCCGGGACAGGGTCCTACGAGCAGTACTTC	CATSESGTGSYEQYF
NA	TRBV4-1	TRBJ2-7	NA	TGCGCCAGCAGCCTCGGCGCGGGGGCTGGCTCCTACGAGCAGTACTTC	CASSLGAGAGSYEQYF
NA	TRBV7-9	TRBJ1-3	NA	TGTGCCAGCAGCTTAGGACAGAGCTCTGGAAACACCATATATTTT	CASSLGQSSGNTIYF
TRBD2	TRBV7-8	TRBJ2-3	NA	TGTGCCAGCAGCTTAAGGGCGGGGGGACCAAGTGGTCCGCAGTATTTT	CASSLRAGGPSGPQYF
TRBD1	TRBV12-3/TRBV12-4	TRBJ2-1	few	TGTGCCAGCAGTCCACCCCCAGGACAGGACATAATCTTC	CASSPPPGQDIIF
NA	TRBV2	TRBJ1-1	NA	TGTGCCAGCAACGAGGCACCATTGAACACTGAAGCTTTCTTT	CASNEAPLNTEAFF
NA	TRBV4-1	TRBJ1-6	NA	TGCGCCAGCAGTCCGCGGTTGAATTCACCCCTCCACTTT	CASSPRLNSPLHF
TRBD1	TRBV11-2	TRBJ2-3	NA	TGTGCCAGCAGTTCCAAAGGGACAGGTTGGCATACGCAGTATTTT	CASSSKGTGWHTQYF
NA	TRBV11-2	TRBJ1-3	NA	TGTGCCAGCAGCTTAATTAAGAAAGACAGGGGAAACACCATATATTTT	CASSLIKKDRGNTIYF
TRBD2	TRBV29-1	TRBJ2-3	NA	TGCAGCGTCGGGGCGGGGGGGCCCGCAGATACGCAGTATTTT	CSVGAGGPADTQYF
NA	TRBV3-1/TRBV3-2	TRBJ1-3	NA	TGTGCCAGCAGCCAAGGTCCTTCTGGAAACACCATATATTTT	CASSQGPSGNTIYF
TRBD1	TRBV6-5	TRBJ2-7	NA	TGTGCCATCGCCGACAGGGTCCACGAGCAGTACTTC	CAIADRVHEQYF
TRBD2	TRBV5-1	TRBJ2-1	NA	TGCGCCAGCAGAACGGGGGGCTCCTACAATGAGCAGTTCTTC	CASRTGGSYNEQFF
TRBD2	TRBV30	TRBJ2-3	NA	TGTGCCTGGAGTCGGAACGGGGGGTGGGATACGCAGTATTTT	CAWSRNGGWDTQYF
NA	TRBV5-1	TRBJ1-5	NA	TGCGCCAGCAGCTCCAGCCCAGAGGGTCAGCCCCAGCATTTT	CASSSSPEGQPQHF
TRBD2	TRBV5-4	TRBJ2-3	NA	TGTGCCAGCATGCAGCGGGGAGATACGCAGTATTTT	CASMQRGDTQYF
NA	TRBV5-6	TRBJ1-1	NA	TGTGCCAGCAGCTTGGTGGGGGCCCGTAACGTTGAAGCTTTCTTT	CASSLVGARNVEAFF
NA	TRBV7-3	TRBJ2-3	once	TGTGCCAGCAGCTTAGGCAGAGATACGCAGTATTTT	CASSLGRDTQYF
NA	TRBV18	TRBJ2-1	NA	TGTGCCAGCTCACCAGATTCCCGCCTCGGCGGTGAGCAGTTCTTC	CASSPDSRLGGEQFF
NA	TRBV24-1	TRBJ1-2	NA	TGTGCCACCAGTGATCCGACCATGAAAGCGGATGGCTACACCTTC	CATSDPTMKADGYTF
TRBD2	TRBV2	TRBJ2-1	NA	TGTGCCAGCAGTCGGATACTAGCGGACAATGAGCAGTTCTTC	CASSRILADNEQFF
NA	TRBV7-6	TRBJ2-2	NA	TGTGCCAGCAGCCCCAACGGACAAGATGTCGGGGAGCTGTTTTTT	CASSPNGQDVGELFF
NA	TRBV11-2	TRBJ1-1	NA	TGTGCCAGCAGCTTACAGGGGCAAGGAACTGAAGCTTTCTTT	CASSLQGQGTEAFF
TRBD2	TRBV2	TRBJ2-3	NA	TGTGCCAGCAGTGCAAGCGGGGGGGGCACAGATACGCAGTATTTT	CASSASGGGTDTQYF
NA	TRBV5-1	TRBJ1-4	NA	TGCGCCAGCAGCCCCCTCGGGGTTGCTAATGAAAAACTGTTTTTT	CASSPLGVANEKLFF
TRBD1	TRBV25-1	TRBJ1-2	NA	TGTGCCAGCAGTGAAGAGGACAGGGGGAACTATGGCTACACCTTC	CASSEEDRGNYGYTF
NA	TRBV4-2	TRBJ1-6	NA	TGTGCCAGCAGCCCAGGCGACCTCTCCTATAATTCACCCCTCCACTTT	CASSPGDLSYNSPLHF
TRBD1	TRBV9	TRBJ1-1	NA	TGTGCCAGCAGCTTCCAGGGGGCGAGGCTGAACACTGAAGCTTTCTTT	CASSFQGARLNTEAFF
NA	TRBV7-3	TRBJ1-1	NA	TGTGCCAGCAGCTTAGAGTCGAACACTGAAGCTTTCTTT	CASSLESNTEAFF
NA	TRBV12-5	TRBJ1-2	NA	TGTGCTAGTGGTTTGGTATCGGCTAACTATGGCTACACCTTC	CASGLVSANYGYTF
NA	TRBV7-9	TRBJ1-1	NA	TGTGCCAGCAGCTTAGACGGATGGAGCCCTGAAGCTTTCTTT	CASSLDGWSPEAFF
NA	TRBV9	TRBJ1-6	NA	TGTGCCAGCAGGACAGTTAATTCACCCCTCCACTTT	CASRTVNSPLHF
NA	TRBV28	TRBJ1-3	once	TGTGCCAGCAAGGAGGGGAGCTCTGGAAACACCATATATTTT	CASKEGSSGNTIYF
NA	TRBV7-9	TRBJ2-3	NA	TGTGCCAGCAGCTTATCGTCAGATACGCAGTATTTT	CASSLSSDTQYF
TRBD1	TRBV2	TRBJ2-2	NA	TGTGCCAGCAGAAAGGACAGGGTGGGCGGGGAGCTGTTTTTT	CASRKDRVGGELFF
TRBD1	TRBV2	TRBJ2-7	NA	TGTGCCGGAAGCACAGGGGTCTACGAGCAGTACTTC	CAGSTGVYEQYF
TRBD1	TRBV6-1	TRBJ1-1	once	TGTGCCAGCAGCCGGGACAGAGAAATGAACACTGAAGCTTTCTTT	CASSRDREMNTEAFF